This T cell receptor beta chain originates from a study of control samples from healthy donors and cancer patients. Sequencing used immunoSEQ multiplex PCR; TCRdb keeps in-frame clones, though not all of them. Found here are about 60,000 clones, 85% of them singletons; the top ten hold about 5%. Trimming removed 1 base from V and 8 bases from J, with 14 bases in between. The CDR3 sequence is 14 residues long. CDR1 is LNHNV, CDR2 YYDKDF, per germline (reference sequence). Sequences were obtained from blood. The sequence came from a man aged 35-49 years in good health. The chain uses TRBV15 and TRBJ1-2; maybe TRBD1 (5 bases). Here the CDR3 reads CATSRGQPRQGYTF. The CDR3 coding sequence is TGTGCCACCAGCAGAGGACAGCCCCGGCAGGGCTACACCTTC.